This entry describes one TCR beta chain. Its specificity is unknown. The data derive from a study of T-cell memory formation after mild COVID-19. MiXCR, applied by TCRdb to the 5' RACE reads, yields one record per CDR3 protein. The sample lists 120,000 to 150,000 distinct CDR3 sequences; 11% to 15% were seen once. The V and J ends lost 4 bases and 7 bases respectively, with 14 bases between them. The CDR3 consists of 13 residues. Germline CDR1 and CDR2: SGDLS and YYNGEE. The study, taken as a whole, reports: Clonal second-wave expansions that peaked on day 37 had unconfirmed SARS-CoV-2 specificity. Mainly CM and EM harbored the contracting CD4+ clones; mainly EMRA harbored the CD8+ ones. Later expanders leaned CD4+, whereas day 15 to 85 contracting clones were balanced CD4/CD8.

The TCR was taken from an adult woman who had mild COVID-19 (a few samples of this study predate the infection). Cell type and time point are not known. J is TRBJ1-1 and V is TRBV9; TRBD1 is a possible D gene (5 bases). Source material: PBMCs or a T cell subset sorted from them (not recorded which). The CDR3: CASSTNGDDEAFF. CDR3 bases: TGTGCCAGCAGCACAAATGGGGACGATGAAGCTTTCTTT.